This T cell receptor (beta chain) was sequenced for a study of blood T cell repertoires in COVID-19. Overall study: The study drew acute and convalescent COVID-19 samples from the United States, Italy and Spain. PBMCs, B-cell-depleted T cells, or T cells were the source of the cDNA or gDNA that made up the material.

Method: immunoSEQ multiplex PCR; TCRdb's copy keeps in-frame clones and lacks some. The sample shows 130,000 to 150,000 clones, 87% of them seen only once. Germline loops: CDR1 LGHDT, CDR2 YNNKEL (reference sequence). The CDR3 is made up of 14 amino acids. The J segment lost 4 bases and the V segment lost 4 bases, leaving 5 bases of the junction unmatched. Self-reported history from a screening survey and questionnaire set each donor's cohort. This chain connects TRBV3-1 (or the pseudogene TRBV3-2) to TRBJ2-7, with 9 bases that match TRBD1. The receptor's source is a man aged 55 to 70 who had recovered from COVID-19. Sequenced input: PBMCs or T cells enriched from blood (not recorded which). The CDR3 reads CASSRRTGEYEQYF. CDR3 DNA sequence: TGTGCCAGCAGCCGAAGGACAGGGGAATACGAGCAGTACTTC.